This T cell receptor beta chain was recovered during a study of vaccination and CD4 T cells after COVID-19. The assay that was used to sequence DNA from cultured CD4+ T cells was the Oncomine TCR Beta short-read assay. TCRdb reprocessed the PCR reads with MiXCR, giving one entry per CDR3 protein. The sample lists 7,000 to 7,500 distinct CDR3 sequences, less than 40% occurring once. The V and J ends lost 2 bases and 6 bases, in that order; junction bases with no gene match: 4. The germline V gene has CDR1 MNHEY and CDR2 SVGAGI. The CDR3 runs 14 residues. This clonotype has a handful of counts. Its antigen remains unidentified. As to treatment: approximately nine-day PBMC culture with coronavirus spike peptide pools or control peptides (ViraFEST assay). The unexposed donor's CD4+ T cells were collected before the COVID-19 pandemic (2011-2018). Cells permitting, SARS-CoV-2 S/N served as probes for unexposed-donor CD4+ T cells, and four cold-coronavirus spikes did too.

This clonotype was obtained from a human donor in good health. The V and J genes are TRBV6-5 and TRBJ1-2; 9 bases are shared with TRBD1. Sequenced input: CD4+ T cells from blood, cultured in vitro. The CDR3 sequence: CASSYAGQGNGYTF. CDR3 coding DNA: TGTGCCAGCAGTTACGCCGGACAGGGGAATGGCTACACCTTC.